Presented here are 2 T cell receptor beta chains from one specimen sequenced in a study of T cell clonotyping in hematopoietic cell transplantation. TCRdb's table, derived via immunoSEQ multiplex PCR, lists solely in-frame clones and lacks some. The table has 7,500 to 8,500 clones, approximately 90% seen once; the top ten hold 3.5% to 5%. The source was PBMCs, collected 180 days after allogeneic stem cell transplant. These receptors were collected from a female patient aged 50-59 years who had an allogeneic stem cell transplant from an unrelated donor, so the T cells may come from the graft donor. Some clones in this sample may be carry-over from other donors' samples.

The rearrangement links TRBV4-2 to TRBJ2-1, with D maybe TRBD2 (5 bases). This CDR3 is 16 amino acids long. The germline V gene has CDR1 LGHNA and CDR2 YNFKEQ. V lost 0 bases and J lost 5, with 14 bases in between. The CDR3 bases are TGTGCCAGCAGCCAAGAAGCGGTCTCCACAAACAATGAGCAGTTCTTC. It specifies CASSQEAVSTNNEQFF.

This chain uses TRBV6-5 with TRBJ2-7; TRBD1 or TRBD2 may be the D gene (5 bases each). The CDR3 has 14 residues. The germline V and J ends were trimmed by 5 bases and 1 base, with 12 bases remaining between them. The germline gives CDR1 MNHEY, CDR2 SVGAGI. The CDR3 nucleotides read TGTGCCAGCAGTACGGGACGGCTATCCTACGAGCAGTACGTC. Translating it yields CASSTGRLSYEQYV.